Reported below is one T cell receptor beta chain. The CDR3 sequence is 14 residues long. Per the germline V gene, CDR1 is KGHSH and CDR2 is LQKENI. Trimming cost V 3 bases and J 5 bases, with 14 bases left between them. The sample originates from a study of blood T cell repertoires in COVID-19. Some clones are missing from TCRdb's copy, which holds only in-frame ones; the method was immunoSEQ multiplex PCR. The data hold 45,000 to 65,000 clones, with around nine tenths observed a single time. The sample taken for sequencing was peripheral blood. The sequence was collected from a man in his forties or fifties with acute or convalescent COVID-19. The chain recombines TRBV18 with TRBJ2-7, with D possibly matching TRBD2 (5 bases). CDR3 sequence reads: CASSPEGTYDEQYF. The CDR3 bases are TGTGCCAGCTCACCCGAGGGTACTTACGACGAGCAGTACTTC.